This T cell receptor (beta chain) came from a study of blood T cell repertoires in COVID-19 (dated by TCRdb to 2018 to 2020). Some background on the complete study: Samples from collaborators originated in the United States, Italy and Spain and spanned both the acute and convalescent phases of COVID-19. The repertoires were released in a freely available public database meant as a resource for research on the immune response to SARS-CoV-2. Deeply sampled blood TCRbeta repertoires from subjects exposed to, actively infected with, or recovered from COVID-19 were included in the dataset. The sample metadata nearly always contained a de-identified subject ID, COVID-19 status, age in years and sex. Samples came from the ongoing ImmuneRACE study (first 160 participants) plus 1,254 subjects from 6 global collaborators. Where HLA class I and class II types were available, the types were taken from metadata supplied by the sample provider, not from assay-based typing. The material from the prospective study consisted of cDNA or gDNA derived from T cells, B-cell-depleted T cells, or PBMCs.

The immunoSEQ Assay, a bias-controlled multiplex PCR, was used to amplify TCRbeta CDR3 regions from genomic DNA. Regarding the original processing steps: Within the assay, amplification of reference gene primers was used to estimate how many nucleated cells each sample contained. To quantify the absolute abundance of each unique TCRbeta CDR3 rearrangement, sequence reads were collapsed and filtered. For each sample, productive Simpson clonality was calculated by taking the square root of Simpson's diversity index across productive rearrangements. TCRdb took over this immuneACCESS table, retaining in-frame rearrangements with V and J assigned. Such tables are incomplete; in checked studies, under half of the missing clones stem from an unresolved V gene, and the remainder is unexplained. V, J and clone size are taken as reported in that table, and D and trimming were inferred from the DNA itself. Counted in this sample were some 25,000 clones; about 90% of them appeared once. The top ten hold around 10% of the sample.

Each collaborating institution followed its own protocols to collect whole blood in K2EDTA tubes. For TCRbeta analysis, collaborators shipped samples as frozen whole blood, isolated PBMCs, or DNA extracted from either of those sample types. The germline V gene yields KGHDR for CDR1 and SFDVKD for CDR2. At the junction V is shortened by 5 bases and J by 1 base, with 10 bases in between. From the cysteine through the phenylalanine, the CDR3 covers 14 amino acids. The kept DNA is CDR3 alone, 42 bases in frame from the first base. This clone is judged medium-sized (0.01 to 0.1%). The antigen it binds to is not known. The input lacks base qualities; no much larger clone sits a single base away. What the study reported, not specific to this receptor: Clinical and demographic metadata were provided uncurated, with the amount varying by source and participant.

The sequence links TRBV24-1 to TRBJ1-1; possibly the D gene is TRBD1, per 6 matching bases. This clonotype was sampled from a man between 65 and 85 years old with acute or convalescent COVID-19. Source material: peripheral blood. The DNA sequence reads TGTGCCACCAGTGCTGGGGGCTCGAACACTGAAGCTTTCTTT. This yields the protein CATSAGGSNTEAFF.